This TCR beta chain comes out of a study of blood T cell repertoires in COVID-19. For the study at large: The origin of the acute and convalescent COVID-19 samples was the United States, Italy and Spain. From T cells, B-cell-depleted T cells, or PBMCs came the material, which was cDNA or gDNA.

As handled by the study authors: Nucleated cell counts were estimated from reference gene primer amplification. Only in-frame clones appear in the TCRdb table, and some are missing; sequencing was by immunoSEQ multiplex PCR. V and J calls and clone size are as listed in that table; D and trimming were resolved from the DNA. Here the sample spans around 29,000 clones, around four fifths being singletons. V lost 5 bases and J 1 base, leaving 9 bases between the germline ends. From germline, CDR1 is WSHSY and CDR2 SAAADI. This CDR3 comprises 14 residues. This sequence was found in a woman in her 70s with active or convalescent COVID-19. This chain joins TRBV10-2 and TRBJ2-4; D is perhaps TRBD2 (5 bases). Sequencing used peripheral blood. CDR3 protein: CASSNERAKNIQYF. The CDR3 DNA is TGCGCCAGCAGTAATGAGCGGGCCAAAAACATTCAGTACTTC.